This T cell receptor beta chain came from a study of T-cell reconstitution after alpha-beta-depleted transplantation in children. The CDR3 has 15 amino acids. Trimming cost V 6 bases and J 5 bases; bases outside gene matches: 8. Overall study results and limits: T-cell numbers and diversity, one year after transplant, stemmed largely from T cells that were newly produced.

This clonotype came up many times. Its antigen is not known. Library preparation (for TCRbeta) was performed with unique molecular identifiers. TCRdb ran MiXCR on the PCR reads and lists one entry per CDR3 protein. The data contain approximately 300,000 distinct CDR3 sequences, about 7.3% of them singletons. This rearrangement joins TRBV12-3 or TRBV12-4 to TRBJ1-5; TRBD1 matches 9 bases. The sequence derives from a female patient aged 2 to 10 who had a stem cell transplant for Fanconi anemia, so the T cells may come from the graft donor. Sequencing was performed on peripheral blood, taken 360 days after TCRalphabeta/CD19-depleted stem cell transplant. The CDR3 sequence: CASSFGTGRDQPQHF. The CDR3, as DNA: TGTGCCAGCAGCTTTGGGACAGGGCGCGATCAGCCCCAGCATTTT.